These 30 T cell receptor beta chains came from one sample sequenced in a study of blood T cell repertoires in COVID-19. Clones were sequenced by immunoSEQ multiplex PCR, and TCRdb holds only the in-frame ones, with some missing. The sample holds more than 200,000 clones; about 80% are singletons and the top ten take 4.5% to 5%. The sample consisted of peripheral blood. These receptors came from a woman of 80 years or more with active or convalescent COVID-19.

V usage is TRBV2 and J usage is TRBJ2-1; the match to TRBD1 covers 7 bases. The trim removed 3 bases at V and 12 bases at J, leaving 14 bases unmatched. Germline values: CDR1 SNHLY, CDR2 FYNNEI. The CDR3 spans 15 residues. The CDR3 DNA is TGTGCCAGCAGTGACTCCCCGGGACAGAGAAGGGGGCAGTTCTTC. Residues: CASSDSPGQRRGQFF.

The DNA for the CDR3 is TGCGCCAGCAGCTGGGGCCCTGGCACTAATGAAAAACTGTTTTTT. Its protein is CASSWGPGTNEKLFF. The chain employs TRBV5-1 and TRBJ1-4, with D tentatively TRBD1 (5 bases). This CDR3 contains 15 residues. V dropped 3 bases and J dropped 2 bases, with 11 bases sitting between them. From germline, CDR1 is SGHRS and CDR2 YFSETQ.

This rearrangement joins TRBV28 to TRBJ1-3; TRBD1 is a possible D gene (6 bases). Germline CDR1 MDHEN, CDR2 SYDVKM. V lost 3 bases and J lost 0, with 15 bases in between. This CDR3 has 17 amino acids. The CDR3 region is CASSFVGQIFSGNTIYF. The CDR3 DNA is TGTGCCAGCAGTTTTGTCGGACAGATCTTCTCTGGAAACACCATATATTTT.

This sequence joins TRBV12-3 or TRBV12-4 and TRBJ1-1; D is unresolved. With 5 bases removed from V and 8 bases from J, the gap between germline ends came to 12 bases. CDR3 length: 12 residues. This CDR3 is CASSTIPGEAFF. CDR3 nucleotides: TGTGCCAGCAGTACCATCCCGGGGGAAGCTTTCTTT.

This clone turned up a few times. The V and J genes are TRBV3-1 (or the pseudogene TRBV3-2) and TRBJ2-4; D might be TRBD1 (6 bases). The germline V gene encodes CDR1 LGHDT and CDR2 YNNKEL (reference sequence). V lost 1 base and J 6 bases, leaving 13 bases between the germline ends. This CDR3 has 15 amino acids. The CDR3 nucleotides read TGTGCCAGCAGCCAAGGAGGGGGTTACCTAAACATTCAGTACTTC. It is translated as CASSQGGGYLNIQYF.

V gene TRBV24-1 combines with J gene TRBJ2-1; TRBD2 might be the D (6 bases). Germline V gene data show CDR1 as KGHDR and CDR2 as SFDVKD. The CDR3 has 15 amino acids. Trimming removed 2 bases from V and 6 bases from J, with 13 bases in between. CDR3 amino acids: CATSDSWRDGNEQFF. CDR3 coding DNA: TGTGCCACCAGTGATTCATGGCGGGACGGCAATGAGCAGTTCTTC.

The J gene is TRBJ1-4, the V gene TRBV9; D perhaps matches TRBD1 (6 bases). The CDR3 length is 15 residues. Between the trimmed V and J ends, which lost 6 bases and 10 bases, there was a span of 22 bases. The germline CDR1 and CDR2 sequences are SGDLS and YYNGEE. The CDR3 spells CASTNDRSPGGKLFF. CDR3 nucleotide sequence: TGTGCCAGCACCAACGACAGGTCCCCTGGGGGAAAACTGTTTTTT.

The rearrangement joins TRBV10-2 to TRBJ2-7; D is unresolved. CDR1 WSHSY and CDR2 SAAADI come from the germline V gene. V was pared by 8 bases and J by 2 bases, with 19 bases between. The CDR3 has 15 amino acids. CDR3: CASQSERRETYEQYF. DNA of the CDR3: TGCGCCAGCCAGTCGGAGAGAAGAGAAACCTACGAGCAGTACTTC.

The chain is built from TRBV5-8 and TRBJ2-1, with 11 bases lining up with TRBD2. V lost 4 bases to trimming and J lost 4 bases; unmatched junction nucleotides: 13. Germline CDR1 is SGHTS and CDR2 is YDEGEE. The CDR3 totals 18 residues. The CDR3 here is CASSLPALAGGIYNEQFF. The CDR3 DNA follows: TGTGCCAGCAGCCTACCCGCCTTAGCGGGAGGGATATACAATGAGCAGTTCTTC.

To note about this clone: One junction end disagrees with the germline gene, perhaps due to a read error. The chain couples TRBV6-6 to TRBJ1-6; 8 bases fit TRBD1. CDR1 is MNHNY, CDR2 SVGAGI, per germline (reference sequence). The CDR3 extends over 17 amino acids. The CDR3 nucleotides are TGTGCCAGCAGTCGCGACAGGGGACGTGTATATAATTCACCCCCCCACTTT. This gives the protein CASSRDRGRVYNSPPHF.

The DNA of the CDR3 is TGTGCCATCGGGTCCCCCGTGACAGCCTCCTGGGAGCAGTACTTC. As protein: CAIGSPVTASWEQYF. V gene TRBV10-3 combines with J gene TRBJ2-7, with D possibly matching TRBD1 (5 bases). Germline lookup yields CDR1 ENHRY and CDR2 SYGVKD. This CDR3 comprises 15 residues. Trimming took off 8 bases at V and 7 bases at J, with 24 bases between the two ends.

V gene TRBV2 combines with J gene TRBJ1-6; 7 bases map to TRBD1. Losses at the gene ends were 4 bases for V and 7 bases for J; bases not matched to a gene: 4. Germline loops: CDR1 SNHLY, CDR2 FYNNEI. The CDR3 totals 14 residues. The CDR3 sequence is CASSGTGGNSPLHF. CDR3 coding DNA: TGTGCCAGCAGTGGGACAGGAGGCAATTCACCCCTCCACTTT. Full variable domain (rest looked up from reference TRBV2 and TRBJ1-6): EPEVTQTPSHQVTQMGQEVILRCVPISNHLYFYWYRQILGQKVEFLVSFYNNEISEKSEIFDDQFSVERPDGSNFTLKIRSTKLEDSAMYFCASSGTGGNSPLHFGNGTRLTVT.

V is TRBV5-8 and J is TRBJ1-1; tentatively, D is TRBD1 (6 bases). This CDR3 has 14 residues. Looked up from germline, CDR1 is SGHTS and CDR2 is YDEGEE. The germline V and J ends were trimmed by 4 bases and 1 base, with 11 bases remaining between them. CDR3 DNA: TGTGCCAGCAGCCCAGGACAGCCGAACACTGAAGCTTTCTTT. Translating gives CASSPGQPNTEAFF. Using reference TRBV5-8 and TRBJ1-1 for the parts outside the CDR3, the full variable domain is EAGVTQSPTHLIKTRGQQATLRCSPISGHTSVYWYQQALGLGLQFLLWYDEGEERNRGNFPPRFSGRQFPNYSSELNVNALELEDSALYLCASSPGQPNTEAFFGQGTRLTVV.

This clone appeared a few times. The gene calls are TRBV29-1 and TRBJ1-2; possibly TRBD1 for D (6 bases). CDR1 is SQVTM and CDR2 is ANQGSEA in the germline V gene. Trimming left V 1 base short and J 4 bases short, with 13 bases between. The CDR3 sequence is 14 residues long. The CDR3 region is CSVEGGTGTYGYTF. The CDR3 DNA reads as TGCAGCGTTGAAGGGGGTACAGGGACCTATGGCTACACCTTC.

The chain carries TRBV28 and TRBJ1-1; possible D gene TRBD1, 6 bases. The CDR3 has 14 amino acids. Germline CDR1 is MDHEN and CDR2 is SYDVKM. Trimming removed 6 bases from V and 1 base from J, with 12 bases in between. DNA for the CDR3: TGTGCCAGCAGCACACAGGGCTGGAACACTGAAGCTTTCTTT. This translates into CASSTQGWNTEAFF.

The chain combines TRBV2 with TRBJ1-4, with 8 nucleotides matching TRBD1. Germline loops: CDR1 SNHLY, CDR2 FYNNEI. Trimming took 6 bases from V and 7 from J; bases not matched to a gene: 10. This CDR3 has 15 residues. As DNA, the CDR3 is TGTGCCAGCAGCCGGGGAGGCAGGGGGCCTGAAAAACTGTTTTTT. Its translation: CASSRGGRGPEKLFF.

This sequence joins TRBV10-1 and TRBJ2-7; D is perhaps TRBD1 (5 bases). Per the germline V gene, CDR1 is WNHNN and CDR2 is SYGVQD (reference sequence). Trimming left V 1 base short and J 6 bases short, with 10 bases between. The CDR3 is 13 residues long. The CDR3 loop reads CASSELQESEQYF. CDR3 nucleotide sequence: TGCGCCAGCAGTGAGTTACAGGAGTCCGAGCAGTACTTC.

The gene calls are TRBV7-8 and TRBJ1-1; D is unresolved. Trimming stripped 5 bases from V and 8 bases from J, with 12 bases between. Germline values: CDR1 SGHVS, CDR2 FQNEAQ. There are 12 residues in the CDR3. Here the CDR3 reads CASSLDRGEAFF. The CDR3 region has the DNA TGTGCCAGCAGCCTAGACCGAGGGGAAGCTTTCTTT.

The V and J genes are TRBV19 and TRBJ1-5; TRBD1 matches 9 bases. V shed 2 bases and J 6 bases; nucleotides not matched to a gene: 8. The CDR3 consists of 16 residues. The germline CDR1 and CDR2 sequences are LNHDA and SQIVND (reference sequence). The CDR3 sequence is CASSIFTGGGGQPQHF. The CDR3 coding sequence is TGTGCCAGTAGTATATTCACAGGGGGCGGAGGTCAGCCCCAGCATTTT.

The V call is TRBV11-2, the J call TRBJ2-2, with D possibly being TRBD1 (6 bases). V was clipped by 4 bases and J by 6 bases, with 18 bases between them. This CDR3 contains 16 residues. The germline V gene encodes CDR1 SGHAT and CDR2 FQNNGV. CDR3 loop: CASSSKQLGAPGELFF. For the CDR3, the DNA is TGTGCCAGCAGCTCCAAACAACTGGGGGCGCCCGGGGAGCTGTTTTTT.

The rearrangement uses TRBV2 and TRBJ1-4, with D possibly being TRBD1 (6 bases). This CDR3 contains 13 residues. CDR1 and CDR2 from the germline V gene are SNHLY and FYNNEI. With 9 bases removed from V and 4 bases from J, the gap between germline ends came to 12 bases. As DNA, the CDR3 is TGTGCCAGTAGAGGACAGTATAATGAAAAACTGTTTTTT. Protein product: CASRGQYNEKLFF.

The DNA of the CDR3 is TGTGCCAGCAGTGAAGAGGCAGGATACGGCTATGGCTACACCTTC. Translated: CASSEEAGYGYGYTF. The rearrangement uses TRBV2 and TRBJ1-2, with D uncertain. There are 15 residues in the CDR3. Germline V gene data show CDR1 as SNHLY and CDR2 as FYNNEI. Trimming cost V 1 base and J 4 bases, with 13 bases left between them.

This clone was detected only a few times. J is TRBJ2-7 and V is TRBV29-1; D is undetermined. V lost 2 bases and J lost 1, with 9 bases in between. This CDR3 spans 13 amino acids. CDR1 is SQVTM, CDR2 ANQGSEA, per germline. The CDR3 region is CSVETRSSYEQYF. In DNA, the CDR3 is TGCAGCGTTGAAACACGGAGTTCCTACGAGCAGTACTTC.

The rearrangement joins TRBV5-6 to TRBJ2-3; perhaps TRBD1 as D (5 bases). The CDR3 sequence is 14 residues long. The V gene's germline CDR1 is SGHDT and CDR2 YYEEEE. Trimming cost V 2 bases and J 0 bases, with 7 bases left between them. In nucleotides, the CDR3 is TGTGCCAGCAGCTTTGGGGCCAGCACAGATACGCAGTATTTT. This gives the protein CASSFGASTDTQYF.

CDR3 protein: CSASLIGVNGYTF. In DNA form, the CDR3 reads TGCAGTGCTAGTTTGATAGGGGTCAATGGCTACACCTTC. The chain employs TRBV20-1 and TRBJ1-2; D may be TRBD1 (5 bases). The CDR3 spans 13 residues. Germline V gene sequence: CDR1 DFQATT, CDR2 SNEGSKA (reference sequence). V gave up 3 bases and J gave up 6 bases, with 14 bases separating them.

V and J are TRBV6-1 and TRBJ1-5, with D hard to call. Germline V gene sequence: CDR1 MNHNS, CDR2 SASEGT. The CDR3 has 14 residues. Trimming left V 1 base short and J 7 bases short, with 11 bases between. As DNA, the CDR3 is TGTGCCAGCAGTGAAGGTGCAGGCTTGCAGCCCCAGCATTTT. Residues: CASSEGAGLQPQHF.

This sequence joins TRBV4-1 and TRBJ2-1, with 8 bases aligning to TRBD2. V was pared by 4 bases and J by 0 bases, with 5 bases of the junction left unmatched. Looked up from germline, CDR1 is MGHRA and CDR2 is YSYEKL. The CDR3 loop spans 16 amino acids. This CDR3 is CASSPTSGASYNEQFF. Written as DNA, the CDR3 is TGCGCCAGCAGCCCTACTAGCGGAGCCTCCTACAATGAGCAGTTCTTC.

This chain connects TRBV3-1 (or the pseudogene TRBV3-2) to TRBJ1-3; maybe TRBD1 (5 bases). This CDR3 contains 16 residues. Per germline, CDR1 LGHDT and CDR2 YNNKEL (reference sequence). V gave up 0 bases and J gave up 4 bases, with 13 bases separating them. CDR3 bases: TGTGCCAGCAGCCAAGATGAAATAGGGGTAGGAAACACCATATATTTT. As protein: CASSQDEIGVGNTIYF.

V gene TRBV12-5 combines with J gene TRBJ2-5; TRBD1 matches at 10 bases. This CDR3 spans 16 amino acids. J lost 1 base, V lost 5 bases, and 7 bases had no gene match. CDR1 is LGHNT and CDR2 is FRNRAP in the germline V gene. DNA of the CDR3: TGTGCTAGTGGTACGGGGACAGGGGTAGGCCAAGAGACCCAGTACTTC. Its translation is CASGTGTGVGQETQYF.

The rearrangement links TRBV9 to TRBJ1-2; TRBD1 aligns across 7 bases. Germline values: CDR1 SGDLS, CDR2 YYNGEE. The CDR3 runs 13 residues. Trimming at V came to 4 bases and at J to 5 bases, leaving 5 bases not matched to a gene. The CDR3 region has the DNA TGTGCCAGCAGCTTAAACAGGGGATATGGCTACACCTTC. As protein: CASSLNRGYGYTF.